This passage covers 14 T cell receptor beta chains from one sample sequenced in a study of cytomegalovirus exposure and HLA in healthy donors. The PCR had 60 Vbeta and 13 Jbeta primers. Sequenced by immunoSEQ multiplex PCR; TCRdb stores in-frame clones only, minus some. The table records under 200,000 clones, around 77% of them present only once. The sample taken for sequencing was PBMCs. These receptor sequences come from a man aged 55 to 70 in good health and CMV-seronegative.

The rearrangement links TRBV5-4 to TRBJ2-7, with TRBD2 matching 12 bases. This CDR3 spans 16 amino acids. V gave up 3 bases and J gave up 1 base; unmatched junction bases: 5. Germline V gives CDR1 SGHNT, CDR2 YYREEE (reference sequence). The CDR3 bases are TGTGCCAGCAGCTCAGGACTAGCGGGGACATCCTACGAGCAGTACTTC. It encodes CASSSGLAGTSYEQYF.

V and J are TRBV7-8 and TRBJ2-7, with 9 bases aligning to TRBD1. Per the germline V gene, CDR1 is SGHVS and CDR2 is FQNEAQ. The V and J ends lost 6 bases and 3 bases, in that order; junction bases with no gene match: 9. CDR3 length: 15 residues. The DNA of the CDR3 is TGTGCCAGCAGAAAACTGGGGGACAGGGACTACGAGCAGTACTTC. This translates into CASRKLGDRDYEQYF.

V and J are TRBV5-1 and TRBJ2-4, with 10 positions matching TRBD2. The CDR3 totals 18 residues. Trimming at V came to 4 bases and at J to 9 bases, leaving 19 bases not matched to a gene. CDR1 and CDR2 (germline): SGHRS, YFSETQ. DNA for the CDR3: TGCGCCAGCAGCCCCCAGGTTGGGAGCGGGGGGGCTTCGGGCATTCAGTACTTC. Amino acids: CASSPQVGSGGASGIQYF.

The genes are TRBV5-4 and TRBJ2-7; 10 bases line up with TRBD2. The V and J ends lost 1 base and 2 bases, in that order; junction bases with no gene match: 9. This CDR3 is built from 17 residues. Germline CDR1 is SGHNT and CDR2 is YYREEE (reference sequence). CDR3 in DNA: TGTGCCAGCAGCTTGTATCCCGGGACTAGCGATCCCTACGAGCAGTACTTC. This encodes CASSLYPGTSDPYEQYF. Combining the CDR3 with reference TRBV5-4 and TRBJ2-7 gives the whole variable domain ETGVTQSPTHLIKTRGQQVTLRCSSQSGHNTVSWYQQALGQGPQFIFQYYREEENGRGNFPPRFSGLQFPNYSSELNVNALELDDSALYLCASSLYPGTSDPYEQYFGPGTRLTVT.

This clone was found a few times. The chain combines TRBV9 with TRBJ1-4; TRBD1 is a possible D gene (5 bases). The length of the CDR3 is 15 residues. The germline CDR1 and CDR2 sequences are SGDLS and YYNGEE. Trimming removed 1 base from V and 2 bases from J, with 9 bases in between. The CDR3 sequence is CASSVQGSTNEKLFF. In DNA, the CDR3 is TGTGCCAGCAGCGTACAGGGTTCGACTAATGAAAAACTGTTTTTT.

The chain recombines TRBV4-2 with TRBJ1-6; TRBD1 aligns across 9 bases. Germline V gene lookup returns CDR1 LGHNA and CDR2 YNFKEQ. Trimming at V came to 0 bases and at J to 7 bases, leaving 7 bases not matched to a gene. This CDR3 region has 17 residues. The CDR3 region is CASSQDQSGTGNSPLHF. CDR3 DNA sequence: TGTGCCAGCAGCCAAGATCAATCCGGGACAGGGAATTCACCCCTCCACTTT.

The chain combines TRBV9 with TRBJ2-5; D is possibly TRBD2 (6 bases). With the DNA end fitting TRBJ2-7 better, the J assignment may be wrong. There are 17 residues in the CDR3. Per germline, CDR1 SGDLS and CDR2 YYNGEE. This chain's CDR3 is CASSNPRSGPNSYEQYF. The CDR3, as DNA: TGTGCCAGCAGCAACCCCAGAAGCGGGCCCAACTCCTACGAGCAGTACTTC.

The chain is built from TRBV21-1 and TRBJ2-1; the listed D gene, TRBD2, was not tested against the DNA. TRBV21-1 is flagged as a pseudogene. This CDR3 region has 16 residues. The CDR3 here is CASSKGTPGLPNEQFF. In nucleotides, the CDR3 is TGTGCCAGCAGCAAAGGGACGCCGGGACTCCCAAATGAGCAGTTCTTC.

The rearrangement links TRBV19 to TRBJ1-5; 8 bases fit TRBD1. This CDR3 has 13 amino acids. CDR1 is LNHDA, CDR2 SQIVND, per germline (reference sequence). V shed 4 bases and J 9 bases; nucleotides not matched to a gene: 5. CDR3 sequence (DNA): TGTGCCAGTAGTACGGACAGGGACAGGCCCCAGCATTTT. Protein: CASSTDRDRPQHF. Full variable domain (outside the CDR3, taken from reference TRBV19 and TRBJ1-5): DGGITQSPKYLFRKEGQNVTLSCEQNLNHDAMYWYRQDPGQGLRLIYYSQIVNDFQKGDIAEGYSVSREKKESFPLTVTSAQKNPTAFYLCASSTDRDRPQHFGDGTRLSIL.

The chain has TRBV7-3 and TRBJ2-1, with TRBD1 as a possible D gene (6 bases). Germline V gene data show CDR1 as SGHTA and CDR2 as FQGTGA. V was trimmed by 2 bases and J by 2 bases, leaving 10 bases between them. CDR3 length: 15 amino acids. CDR3 in amino acids: CASSLETGTYNEQFF. The CDR3 DNA sequence: TGTGCCAGCAGCTTAGAGACAGGTACCTACAATGAGCAGTTCTTC.

The chain couples TRBV28 to TRBJ1-5, with TRBD1 as a possible D gene (5 bases). This CDR3 comprises 13 residues. The ends were cut back, 6 bases at V and 7 bases at J, with 13 bases in the middle. Germline CDR1 reads MDHEN; CDR2 reads SYDVKM. The CDR3 DNA is TGTGCCAGCAGCTTAGGGGAGGGCCAGCCCCAGCATTTT. This encodes CASSLGEGQPQHF.

This chain connects TRBV2 to TRBJ1-1, with 7 bases aligning to TRBD1. The V gene's germline CDR1 is SNHLY and CDR2 FYNNEI. With 3 bases clipped from V and 3 bases from J, the junction kept 10 bases outside the gene matches. This CDR3 comprises 16 residues. CDR3 in amino acids: CASSEVNRGDDTEAFF. The CDR3 region has the DNA TGTGCCAGCAGTGAGGTTAACAGGGGCGATGACACTGAAGCTTTCTTT.

The chain uses TRBV11-2 and TRBJ1-3, with unresolved D. This CDR3 spans 17 amino acids. The germline V gene encodes CDR1 SGHAT and CDR2 FQNNGV. Trimming stripped 5 bases from V and 1 base from J, with 18 bases between. The chain's CDR3 is CASSPGARSPSGNTIYF. CDR3 nucleotide sequence: TGTGCCAGCAGCCCCGGCGCGAGGAGTCCTTCTGGAAACACCATATATTTT.

V is TRBV6-1 and J is TRBJ2-5; TRBD1 agrees at 10 bases. CDR1 is MNHNS, CDR2 SASEGT, per germline. The CDR3 totals 16 residues. Trimming cost V 1 base and J 6 bases; bases outside gene matches: 8. The CDR3 region has the DNA TGTGCCAGCAGTGAAGGCGGGACAGGGGTGGCGAAGACCCAGTACTTC. As protein: CASSEGGTGVAKTQYF.